Sequencing of this TCR beta chain was carried out in a study of vaccination effects on CD4 cells after COVID-19. Whole-study findings and limits: Long after vaccination, the clones induced by infection and by vaccine shrank markedly in size.

Sequencing in the ViraFEST assay came after antigen-specific CD4+ T cells had been expanded with viral peptide pools, which were used to stimulate PBMC. Cultured cells yielded isolated CD4+ T cells after more than nine days. IL-2 at about 10 IU/ml and peptides at around 9.6 ug/ml were added to cultured PBMC, around 2 million per well. Of note for this clone: Its antigen remains unidentified.

Generated by immunoSEQ multiplex PCR, the TCRdb table keeps only in-frame clones and is missing some. The repertoire holds fewer than 65,000 clones, with around 81% as singletons. Trimming stripped 1 base from V and 7 bases from J, with 12 bases between. Germline V gene sequence: CDR1 SGHDT, CDR2 YYEEEE. The CDR3 loop spans 14 amino acids. The receptor's source is a human donor who received a COVID-19 vaccine. The sample was CD4+ T cells from PBMCs cultured with HCoV-229E spike peptides, taken before COVID-19 vaccination. The rearrangement links TRBV5-6 to TRBJ1-5; D gene uncertain. The CDR3 spells CASSLRGSVQPQHF. CDR3 bases: TGTGCCAGCAGCTTGAGAGGGAGCGTCCAGCCCCAGCATTTT.